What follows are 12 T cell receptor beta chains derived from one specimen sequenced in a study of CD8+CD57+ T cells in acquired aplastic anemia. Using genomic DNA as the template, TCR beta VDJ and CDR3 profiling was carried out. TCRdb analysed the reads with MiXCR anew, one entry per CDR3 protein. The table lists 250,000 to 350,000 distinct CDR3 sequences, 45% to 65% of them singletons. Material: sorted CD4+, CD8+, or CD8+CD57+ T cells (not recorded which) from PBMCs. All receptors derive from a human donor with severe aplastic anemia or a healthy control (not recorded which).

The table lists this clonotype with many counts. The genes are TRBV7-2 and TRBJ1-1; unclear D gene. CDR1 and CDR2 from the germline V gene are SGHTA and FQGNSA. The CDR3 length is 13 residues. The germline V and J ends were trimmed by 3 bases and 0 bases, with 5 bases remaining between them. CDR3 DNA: TGTGCCAGCAGCTTCACCTTGAACACTGAAGCTTTCTTT. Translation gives CASSFTLNTEAFF.

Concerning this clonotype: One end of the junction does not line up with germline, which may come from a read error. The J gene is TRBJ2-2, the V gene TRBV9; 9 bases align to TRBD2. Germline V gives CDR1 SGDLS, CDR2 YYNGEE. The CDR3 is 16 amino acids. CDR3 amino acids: CASSVLAGDYYNEQFF. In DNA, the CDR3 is TGTGCCAGCAGCGTGTTAGCGGGGGACTACTACAATGAGCAGTTTTTT.

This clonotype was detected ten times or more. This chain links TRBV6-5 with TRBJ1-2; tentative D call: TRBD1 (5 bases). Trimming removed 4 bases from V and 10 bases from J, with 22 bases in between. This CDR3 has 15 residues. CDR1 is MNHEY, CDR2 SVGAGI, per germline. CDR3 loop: CASSSTITGPRDYTF. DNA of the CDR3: TGTGCCAGCAGTTCCACTATAACAGGTCCCCGAGACTACACCTTC.

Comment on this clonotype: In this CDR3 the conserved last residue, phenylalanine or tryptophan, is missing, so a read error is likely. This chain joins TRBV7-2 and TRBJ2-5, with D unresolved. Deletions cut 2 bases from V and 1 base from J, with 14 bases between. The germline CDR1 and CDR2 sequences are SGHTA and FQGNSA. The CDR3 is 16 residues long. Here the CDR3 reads CASSLFDLWAQETQYL. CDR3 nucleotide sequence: TGTGCCAGCAGCTTATTTGACTTGTGGGCCCAAGAGACCCAGTACCTC.

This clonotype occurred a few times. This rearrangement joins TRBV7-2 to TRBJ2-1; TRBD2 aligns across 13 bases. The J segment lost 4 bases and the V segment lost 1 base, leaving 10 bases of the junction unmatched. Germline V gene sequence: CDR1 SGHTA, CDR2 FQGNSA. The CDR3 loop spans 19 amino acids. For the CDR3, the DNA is TGTGCCAGCAGCTTAGGTCGTCGACTAGCGGGGGGCGGATACAATGAGCAGTTCTTC. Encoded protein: CASSLGRRLAGGGYNEQFF.

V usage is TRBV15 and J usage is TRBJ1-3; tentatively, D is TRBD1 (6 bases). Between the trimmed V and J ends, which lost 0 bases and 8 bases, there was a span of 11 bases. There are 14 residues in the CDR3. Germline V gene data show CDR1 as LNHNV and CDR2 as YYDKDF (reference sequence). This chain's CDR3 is CATSRDRGAYTIYF. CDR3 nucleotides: TGTGCCACCAGCAGAGACAGGGGTGCTTACACCATATATTTT.

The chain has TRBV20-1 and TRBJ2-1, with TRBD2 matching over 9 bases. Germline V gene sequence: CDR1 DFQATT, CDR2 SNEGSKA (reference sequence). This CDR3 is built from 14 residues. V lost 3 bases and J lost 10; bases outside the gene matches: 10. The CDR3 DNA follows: TGCAGTGCTAGTCATAGCGGGGGTTACCGCGAGCAGTTCTTC. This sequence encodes CSASHSGGYREQFF.

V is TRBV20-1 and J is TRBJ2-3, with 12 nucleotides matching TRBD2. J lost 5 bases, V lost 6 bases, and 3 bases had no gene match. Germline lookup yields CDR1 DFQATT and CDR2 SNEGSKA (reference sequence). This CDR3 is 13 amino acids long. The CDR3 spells CSALLAGGDTQYF. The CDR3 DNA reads TGCAGTGCCCTACTAGCGGGAGGAGATACGCAGTATTTT.

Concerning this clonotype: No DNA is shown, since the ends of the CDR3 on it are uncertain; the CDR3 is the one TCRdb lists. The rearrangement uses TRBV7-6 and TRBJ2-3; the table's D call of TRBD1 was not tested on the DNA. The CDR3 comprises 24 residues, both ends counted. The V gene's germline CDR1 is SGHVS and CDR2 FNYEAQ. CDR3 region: CASSLAGAGRETQYFGPGTDTQYF.

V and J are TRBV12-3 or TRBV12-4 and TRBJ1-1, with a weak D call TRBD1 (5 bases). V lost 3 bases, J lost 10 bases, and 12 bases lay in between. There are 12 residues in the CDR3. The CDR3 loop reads CASSLDLGAAFF. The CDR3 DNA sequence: TGTGCCAGCAGTTTGGACCTTGGGGCAGCTTTCTTT.

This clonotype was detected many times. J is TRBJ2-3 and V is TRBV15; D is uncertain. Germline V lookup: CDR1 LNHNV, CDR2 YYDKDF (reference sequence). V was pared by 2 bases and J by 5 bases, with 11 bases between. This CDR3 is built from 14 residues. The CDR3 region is CATSRLVLRDTQYF. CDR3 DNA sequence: TGTGCCACCAGCAGACTTGTCCTGCGAGATACGCAGTATTTT.

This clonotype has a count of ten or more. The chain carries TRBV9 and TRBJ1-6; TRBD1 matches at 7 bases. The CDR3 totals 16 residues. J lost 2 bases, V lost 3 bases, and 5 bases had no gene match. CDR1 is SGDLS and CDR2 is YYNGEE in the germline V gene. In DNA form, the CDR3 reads TGTGCCAGCAGCGCTCGGGACAGCCCCTATAATTCACCCCTCCACTTT. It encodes CASSARDSPYNSPLHF.